This T cell receptor beta chain was profiled in a study of response to subunit inactivated influenza vaccine. There are 15 residues in the CDR3. Trimming pared 1 base from V and 6 bases from J, leaving 18 bases between. The germline gives CDR1 DFQATT, CDR2 SNEGSKA (reference sequence). TCRdb recomputed calls from the RT-PCR reads with MiXCR, one row per CDR3 protein. Of 500,000 or so distinct CDR3 sequences in the sample, 16% were seen once. The sequencing used CD4+ T cells sorted from PBMCs, collected roughly 24 months after vaccination. This chain uses TRBV20-1 with TRBJ1-1; the D gene is possibly TRBD1 (6 bases). The TCR comes from a man aged 45 to 70 who received an inactivated influenza vaccine. CDR3 sequence: CSARAPRTGRAEAFF. For the CDR3, the DNA is TGCAGTGCTAGAGCCCCAAGAACAGGGAGGGCTGAAGCTTTCTTT.